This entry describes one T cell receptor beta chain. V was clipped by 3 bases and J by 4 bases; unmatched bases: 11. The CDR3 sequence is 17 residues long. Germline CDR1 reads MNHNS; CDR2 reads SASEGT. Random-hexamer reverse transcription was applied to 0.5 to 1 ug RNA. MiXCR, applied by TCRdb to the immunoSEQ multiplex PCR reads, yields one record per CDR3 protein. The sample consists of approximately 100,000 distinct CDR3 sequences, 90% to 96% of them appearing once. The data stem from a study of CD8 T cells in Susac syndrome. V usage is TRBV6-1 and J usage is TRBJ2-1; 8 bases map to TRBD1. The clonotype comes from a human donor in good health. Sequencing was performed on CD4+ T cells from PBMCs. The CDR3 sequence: CASSEAAWTGRYNEQFF. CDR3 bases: TGTGCCAGCAGTGAGGCGGCGTGGACAGGGAGGTACAATGAGCAGTTCTTC.